The 21 T cell receptor beta chains given below trace back to one sample, sequenced in a study of control samples from healthy donors and cancer patients. Repertoires were generated with immunoSEQ multiplex PCR, while TCRdb's copy carries only in-frame clones and drops some. Of 150,000 to 200,000 clones listed, around nine tenths were seen once; the top ten hold about 1.4%. The specimen sequenced was blood. The receptors stem from a man in his thirties or forties in good health.

This rearrangement joins TRBV20-1 to TRBJ1-1; no definite D call. The CDR3 runs to 9 residues. The germline CDR1 and CDR2 sequences are DFQATT and SNEGSKA (reference sequence). With 8 bases removed from V and 2 bases from J, the gap between germline ends came to 3 bases. CDR3 amino acids: CSSNTEAFF. The DNA for the CDR3 is TGCAGTTCCAACACTGAAGCTTTCTTT.

The chain employs TRBV7-3 and TRBJ1-1, with 7 bases identical to TRBD1. Germline V gives CDR1 SGHTA, CDR2 FQGTGA. The CDR3 covers 14 residues. The V gene end was trimmed by 6 bases and the J gene end by 6 bases; junction bases not matched to a gene: 10. Here the CDR3 DNA reads TGTGCCAGCAGGCCAAGGGGGCTCTCGTCTGAAGCTTTCTTT. Its translation: CASRPRGLSSEAFF.

J is TRBJ1-3 and V is TRBV2; D is unresolved. V was trimmed by 0 bases and J by 0 bases, leaving 6 bases between them. This CDR3 spans 15 amino acids. Germline CDR1 and CDR2: SNHLY and FYNNEI. CDR3 coding DNA: TGTGCCAGCAGTGAAGCAGGCCTCTCTGGAAACACCATATATTTT. Its protein is CASSEAGLSGNTIYF. Full variable domain (remainder filled in from reference TRBV2 and TRBJ1-3): EPEVTQTPSHQVTQMGQEVILRCVPISNHLYFYWYRQILGQKVEFLVSFYNNEISEKSEIFDDQFSVERPDGSNFTLKIRSTKLEDSAMYFCASSEAGLSGNTIYFGEGSWLTVV.

The chain couples TRBV9 to TRBJ2-5; weak D call: TRBD2 (6 bases). The CDR3 is made up of 15 amino acids. The germline V gene has CDR1 SGDLS and CDR2 YYNGEE. The V end lost 0 bases, the J end lost 0 bases, and 9 bases lay between the germline ends. The CDR3 DNA is TGTGCCAGCAGCGTAGCCTGGACTAACCAAGAGACCCAGTACTTC. This translates into CASSVAWTNQETQYF. The complete variable domain, with remaining parts taken from reference TRBV9 and TRBJ2-5, reads DSGVTQTPKHLITATGQRVTLRCSPRSGDLSVYWYQQSLDQGLQFLIQYYNGEERAKGNILERFSAQQFPDLHSELNLSSLELGDSALYFCASSVAWTNQETQYFGPGTRLLVL.

This sequence joins TRBV30 and TRBJ1-5, with D possibly matching TRBD1 (6 bases). The germline V gene encodes CDR1 GTSNPN and CDR2 SVGIG (reference sequence). The V and J ends lost 0 bases and 4 bases respectively, with 10 bases between them. This CDR3 comprises 14 residues. CDR3 bases: TGTGCCTGGAGTGTCGGGCAGGGGAATCAGCCCCAGCATTTT. It codes for CAWSVGQGNQPQHF.

The CDR3 DNA reads TGTGCCAGCAGTGAATGGGGGGGCACTGAAGCTTTCTTT. Protein product: CASSEWGGTEAFF. J is TRBJ1-1 and V is TRBV2; TRBD1 might be the D (5 bases). Looked up from germline, CDR1 is SNHLY and CDR2 is FYNNEI. V lost 2 bases and J 4 bases, leaving 8 bases between the germline ends. The CDR3 is made up of 13 amino acids.

The chain uses TRBV5-1 and TRBJ2-2; the D is unclear. The CDR3 contains 15 residues. V lost 0 bases to trimming and J lost 5 bases, with 11 bases between them. Germline values: CDR1 SGHRS, CDR2 YFSETQ. This CDR3 reads CASSLVVAPTGELFF. The CDR3 DNA is TGCGCCAGCAGCTTGGTAGTCGCCCCGACCGGGGAGCTGTTTTTT.

The chain links TRBV24-1 to TRBJ1-2; TRBD1 matches 8 bases. Trimming cost V 7 bases and J 3 bases; bases outside gene matches: 6. The CDR3 spans 14 residues. Germline values: CDR1 KGHDR, CDR2 SFDVKD. The CDR3 is CATRSTGEDYGYTF. The CDR3 DNA reads as TGTGCCACCAGGTCGACAGGGGAGGACTATGGCTACACCTTC.

J is TRBJ1-4 and V is TRBV2, with D unclear. Trimming took 6 bases from V and 6 from J, leaving 11 bases between them. Germline loops: CDR1 SNHLY, CDR2 FYNNEI. The CDR3 sequence is 13 residues long. The CDR3: CASRRTRDEKLFF. DNA for the CDR3: TGTGCCAGCAGACGGACCCGGGATGAAAAACTGTTTTTT.

J is TRBJ2-1 and V is TRBV27; 12 bases fit TRBD2. The junction had 3 bases not matched to a gene; V was cut back by 2 bases and J by 4 bases. From germline, CDR1 is MNHEY and CDR2 SMNVEV (reference sequence). This CDR3 comprises 16 residues. CDR3 sequence reads: CASSLRGTSGYNEQFF. In nucleotides, the CDR3 is TGTGCCAGCAGTTTACGCGGGACTAGCGGGTACAATGAGCAGTTCTTC.

The chain uses TRBV18 and TRBJ2-5; 12 bases agree with TRBD2. This CDR3 is built from 18 residues. Per germline, CDR1 KGHSH and CDR2 LQKENI. The J segment lost 1 base and the V segment lost 3 bases, leaving 9 bases of the junction unmatched. For the CDR3, the DNA is TGTGCCAGCTCACCTCTACGGACTAGCGGGGCAATCCAAGAGACCCAGTACTTC. Protein sequence: CASSPLRTSGAIQETQYF.

V usage is TRBV2 and J usage is TRBJ2-2; D is undetermined. CDR1 and CDR2 (germline): SNHLY, FYNNEI. This CDR3 has 12 amino acids. V was cut by 6 bases and J by 2 bases, with 4 bases left in between. The CDR3 DNA reads as TGTGCCAGCAGACTCAACACCGGGGAGCTGTTTTTT. Its protein is CASRLNTGELFF.

The rearrangement uses TRBV15 and TRBJ1-4; 7 nucleotides match TRBD1. The CDR3 runs 14 residues. From germline, CDR1 is LNHNV and CDR2 YYDKDF (reference sequence). J was trimmed by 7 bases and V by 4 bases; bases with no gene match: 6. The CDR3 bases are TGTGCCACCAGCATGGGACAGTGGGGTGAAAAACTGTTTTTT. Translating gives CATSMGQWGEKLFF.

CDR3 region: CASSEGQANSPLHF. For the CDR3, the DNA is TGCGCCAGCAGTGAAGGGCAGGCGAATTCACCCCTCCACTTT. This chain connects TRBV10-2 to TRBJ1-6; no firm D call. The CDR3 runs 14 residues. Germline values: CDR1 WSHSY, CDR2 SAAADI. With 3 bases removed from V and 7 bases from J, the gap between germline ends came to 10 bases.

This sequence joins TRBV29-1 and TRBJ1-3; 7 bases are a match to TRBD1. The V gene end was trimmed by 4 bases and the J gene end by 4 bases; junction bases not matched to a gene: 7. The germline V gene has CDR1 SQVTM and CDR2 ANQGSEA. The CDR3 runs 14 residues. CDR3 bases: TGCAGCGTTGGCCACAGGGGAAAAGGAAACACCATATATTTT. It yields the protein CSVGHRGKGNTIYF.

This clone was seen more than once but under ten times. The chain joins TRBV11-2 to TRBJ2-7; D tentatively reads TRBD1 or TRBD2 (5 bases each). CDR1 and CDR2 (germline): SGHAT, FQNNGV. This CDR3 contains 14 residues. The V gene lost 2 bases and the J gene lost 1 base, with 9 bases spanning the gap. DNA for the CDR3: TGTGCCAGCAGCTTAAGGGACGGGTCCTACGAGCAGTACTTC. Its protein is CASSLRDGSYEQYF.

V usage is TRBV27 and J usage is TRBJ2-7; a weak D match, TRBD1 (5 bases). CDR3 length: 13 residues. Trimming pared 6 bases from V and 2 bases from J, leaving 11 bases between. Germline V gives CDR1 MNHEY, CDR2 SMNVEV (reference sequence). The CDR3 loop reads CASRSQETYEQYF. The CDR3 DNA follows: TGTGCCAGCAGATCACAGGAAACCTACGAGCAGTACTTC.

V usage is TRBV5-6 and J usage is TRBJ2-2, with D perhaps matching TRBD1 (5 bases). V lost 2 bases, J lost 7 bases, and 12 bases lay in between. CDR1 is SGHDT and CDR2 is YYEEEE in the germline V gene. CDR3 length: 14 residues. CDR3 protein: CASSFYGQYGELFF. The CDR3 region has the DNA TGTGCCAGCAGCTTCTACGGACAATACGGGGAGCTGTTTTTT. Using reference TRBV5-6 and TRBJ2-2 for the parts outside the CDR3, the full variable domain is DAGVTQSPTHLIKTRGQQVTLRCSPKSGHDTVSWYQQALGQGPQFIFQYYEEEERQRGNFPDRFSGHQFPNYSSELNVNALLLGDSALYLCASSFYGQYGELFFGEGSRLTVL.

The V and J genes are TRBV14 and TRBJ2-7; D is perhaps TRBD1 (6 bases). The CDR3 consists of 14 residues. The germline V and J ends were trimmed by 5 bases and 3 bases, with 14 bases remaining between them. Germline lookup yields CDR1 SGHDN and CDR2 FVKESK. As DNA, the CDR3 is TGTGCCAGCAGCAAATTCCGGGACAACTACGAGCAGTACTTC. Amino acid sequence: CASSKFRDNYEQYF.

The gene calls are TRBV11-2 and TRBJ2-1; 14 bases are shared with TRBD2. With 2 bases clipped from V and 10 bases from J, the junction kept 4 bases outside the gene matches. Germline values: CDR1 SGHAT, CDR2 FQNNGV. This CDR3 region has 15 residues. CDR3 sequence reads: CASSLNGLAGGEQFF. CDR3 DNA: TGTGCCAGCAGCTTAAATGGACTAGCGGGGGGCGAGCAGTTCTTC.

This clone was counted between two and nine times. The chain has TRBV12-3 or TRBV12-4 and TRBJ1-2, with 7 bases identical to TRBD1. The CDR3 consists of 13 residues. Trimming at V came to 6 bases and at J to 2 bases, leaving 3 bases not matched to a gene. CDR3 in DNA: TGTGCCAGCAGCAAACAGGGGAACTATGGCTACACCTTC. This sequence encodes CASSKQGNYGYTF.